This passage covers 18 T cell receptor beta chains from one sample sequenced in a study of blood T cells in healthy people across ages. Primers used in a second PCR of about 7 to 12 cycles were a sample-barcoded 5' primer and a J-beta primer mix. MiXCR was run by TCRdb on the 5' RACE reads, yielding one entry per CDR3 protein. The table includes 790,000 or so distinct CDR3 sequences, less than 60% detected once. Sequenced input: blood. Source of these receptors: an elderly man in good health.

This sequence joins TRBV20-1 and TRBJ2-1; D is unclear. The CDR3 runs to 12 residues. V lost 6 bases to trimming and J lost 5 bases, with 11 bases between them. The germline V gene encodes CDR1 DFQATT and CDR2 SNEGSKA (reference sequence). CDR3: CSAVGGNNEQFF. CDR3 DNA sequence: TGCAGTGCCGTGGGCGGCAACAATGAGCAGTTCTTC.

The V gene is TRBV21-1, the J gene TRBJ2-4; TRBD1 was called by the table and not checked on the DNA. TRBV21-1 is deemed a pseudogene. The CDR3 is 17 amino acids. CDR3 region: CASSKSDDGGAKNIQYF. CDR3 coding DNA: TGTGCCAGCAGCAAATCGGACGACGGGGGAGCCAAAAACATTCAGTACTTC.

The V call is TRBV9, the J call TRBJ2-3, with a tentative D call TRBD2 (6 bases). This CDR3 is 14 amino acids long. Trimming removed 4 bases from V and 1 base from J, with 10 bases in between. The germline V gene has CDR1 SGDLS and CDR2 YYNGEE. CDR3 residues: CASSPWGGTDTQYF. CDR3 sequence (DNA): TGTGCCAGCAGCCCATGGGGGGGCACAGATACGCAGTATTTT.

A few counts support this clonotype. The chain combines TRBV7-2 with TRBJ2-1, with 10 bases that match TRBD2. The CDR3 runs 15 residues. V lost 5 bases to trimming and J lost 8 bases; unmatched junction nucleotides: 9. Looked up from germline, CDR1 is SGHTA and CDR2 is FQGNSA. In DNA form, the CDR3 reads TGTGCCAGCAGCCAACTCCTAGCGGGGGAGGATGAGCAGTTCTTC. Translated, it gives CASSQLLAGEDEQFF.

The DNA of the CDR3 is TGCAGTGCTGGCAGGACTAGCGGAGAAGAGACCCAGTACTTC. Amino acids: CSAGRTSGEETQYF. The rearrangement uses TRBV20-1 and TRBJ2-5; 10 positions match TRBD2. The CDR3 runs to 14 residues. Germline CDR1 and CDR2: DFQATT and SNEGSKA (reference sequence). Losses at the gene ends were 5 bases for V and 3 bases for J; bases not matched to a gene: 6.

This clonotype was found a few times. The rearrangement links TRBV7-6 to TRBJ1-5; D ambiguous. This CDR3 spans 14 amino acids. Per the germline V gene, CDR1 is SGHVS and CDR2 is FNYEAQ. V lost 4 bases and J 7 bases, leaving 14 bases between the germline ends. CDR3 sequence reads: CASSSLKGLQPQHF. CDR3 sequence (DNA): TGTGCCAGCAGCTCGTTGAAAGGGTTACAGCCCCAGCATTTT.

The V and J genes are TRBV30 and TRBJ2-3; D is perhaps TRBD1 (5 bases). There are 14 residues in the CDR3. V lost 2 bases, J lost 5 bases, and 14 bases lay in between. CDR1 GTSNPN and CDR2 SVGIG come from the germline V gene (reference sequence). The DNA for the CDR3 is TGTGCCTGGAGTTCGGGCAGGGAAATAGATACGCAGTATTTT. It translates to CAWSSGREIDTQYF. Full variable domain (outside the CDR3, taken from reference TRBV30 and TRBJ2-3): SQTIHQWPATLVQPVGSPLSLECTVEGTSNPNLYWYRQAAGRGLQLLFYSVGIGQISSEVPQNLSASRPQDRQFILSSKKLLLSDSGFYLCAWSSGREIDTQYFGPGTRLTVL.

The chain joins TRBV5-1 to TRBJ2-3; D is ambiguous. The germline gives CDR1 SGHRS, CDR2 YFSETQ. This CDR3 is built from 15 residues. Trimming pared 2 bases from V and 6 bases from J, leaving 16 bases between. CDR3 nucleotide sequence: TGCGCCAGCAGCTTAAATCTTCCGTATAGTGATACGCAGTATTTT. Its translation: CASSLNLPYSDTQYF. The whole variable domain, remainder taken from reference TRBV5-1 and TRBJ2-3, is KAGVTQTPRYLIKTRGQQVTLSCSPISGHRSVSWYQQTPGQGLQFLFEYFSETQRNKGNFPGRFSGRQFSNSRSEMNVSTLELGDSALYLCASSLNLPYSDTQYFGPGTRLTVL.

The chain is built from TRBV6-1 and TRBJ2-1; a weak D match, TRBD1 (5 bases). The J call may be mistaken, given a closer DNA end match to TRBJ2-7. Germline-derived CDR1 and CDR2 are MNHNS and SASEGT. This CDR3 comprises 18 residues. The DNA for the CDR3 is TGTGCCAGCAGTGGGGAACAGGCTAGAAGGAAATCCTACAATGAGCAGTACTTC. This translates into CASSGEQARRKSYNEQYF.

This clonotype has at least ten counts. The CDR3 sequence is CASSLRLAGYEQYF. DNA of the CDR3: TGTGCCAGCAGTTTGAGGCTAGCGGGTTACGAGCAGTACTTC. The V call is TRBV7-2, the J call TRBJ2-7, with 8 bases lining up with TRBD2. The trim removed 6 bases at V and 4 bases at J, leaving 8 bases unmatched. The CDR3 length is 14 residues. From germline, CDR1 is SGHTA and CDR2 FQGNSA.

This chain links TRBV12-5 with TRBJ2-5; 7 bases are a match to TRBD2. CDR3 length: 14 amino acids. The V segment lost 5 bases and the J segment 2 bases; nucleotides outside the gene matches: 5. Germline V gene data show CDR1 as LGHNT and CDR2 as FRNRAP. Written as DNA, the CDR3 is TGTGCTAGTGGTCGAGCGGGGAAGCAAGAGACCCAGTACTTC. Residues: CASGRAGKQETQYF.

The rearrangement links TRBV28 to TRBJ1-5; D gene ambiguous. The ends were cut back, 5 bases at V and 3 bases at J, with 8 bases in the middle. Germline V gene data show CDR1 as MDHEN and CDR2 as SYDVKM. CDR3 length: 13 residues. CDR3 bases: TGTGCCAGCAGTGTTAGTGTCAATCAGCCCCAGCATTTT. Amino acid sequence: CASSVSVNQPQHF.

The rearrangement links TRBV6-6 to TRBJ1-1; D possibly corresponds to TRBD1 (6 bases). The V gene's germline CDR1 is MNHNY and CDR2 SVGAGI (reference sequence). This CDR3 is built from 13 residues. Trimming took off 5 bases at V and 1 base at J, with 8 bases between the two ends. The DNA for the CDR3 is TGTGCCAGCAGTGGGGGGGCGAACACTGAAGCTTTCTTT. Its protein is CASSGGANTEAFF.

CDR3 nucleotide sequence: TGTGCCAGCAGCTCTTATAGCGGGAGGGACCACAATGAGCAGTACTTC. This gives the protein CASSSYSGRDHNEQYF. This rearrangement joins TRBV11-2 to TRBJ2-5; 11 positions match TRBD2. V was clipped by 4 bases and J by 11 bases; unmatched bases: 15. The germline CDR1 and CDR2 sequences are SGHAT and FQNNGV. This CDR3 is 16 amino acids long. Combining the CDR3 with reference TRBV11-2 and TRBJ2-5 gives the whole variable domain EAGVAQSPRYKIIEKRQSVAFWCNPISGHATLYWYQQILGQGPKLLIQFQNNGVVDDSQLPKDRFSAERLKGVDSTLKIQPAKLEDSAVYLCASSSYSGRDHNEQYFGPGTRLLVL.

This chain uses TRBV5-1 with TRBJ1-2; a possible D gene is TRBD1 (5 bases). The germline gives CDR1 SGHRS, CDR2 YFSETQ. V lost 3 bases, J lost 1 base, and 10 bases lay in between. The CDR3 extends over 14 amino acids. DNA for the CDR3: TGCGCCAGCAGCTCCAGGGAGGGTAACTATGGCTACACCTTC. Amino acid sequence: CASSSREGNYGYTF.

This clonotype turned up a few times. The genes are TRBV4-2 and TRBJ2-7, with 9 bases that match TRBD1. V was clipped by 0 bases and J by 0 bases; unmatched bases: 3. CDR1 and CDR2 (germline): LGHNA, YNFKEQ. This CDR3 has 16 amino acids. The CDR3 DNA reads as TGTGCCAGCAGCCAAGAGGCGACAGGGGGCTCCTACGAGCAGTACTTC. It codes for CASSQEATGGSYEQYF.

Many counts were recorded for this clonotype. This chain joins TRBV30 and TRBJ2-6; the D is unclear. Trimming pared 7 bases from V and 1 base from J, leaving 8 bases between. The CDR3 contains 13 residues. Germline CDR1 and CDR2: GTSNPN and SVGIG (reference sequence). CDR3 DNA: TGTGCCTCTGACTTGTCTGGGGCCAACGTCCTGACTTTC. Residues: CASDLSGANVLTF.

V and J are TRBV27 and TRBJ2-1; D gene ambiguous. The V gene lost 2 bases and the J gene lost 5 bases, with 19 bases spanning the gap. There are 17 residues in the CDR3. From germline, CDR1 is MNHEY and CDR2 SMNVEV (reference sequence). The CDR3 DNA reads TGTGCCAGCAGTTTAAACTTAGAGTTGGCAGACCACAATGAGCAGTTCTTC. It codes for CASSLNLELADHNEQFF.